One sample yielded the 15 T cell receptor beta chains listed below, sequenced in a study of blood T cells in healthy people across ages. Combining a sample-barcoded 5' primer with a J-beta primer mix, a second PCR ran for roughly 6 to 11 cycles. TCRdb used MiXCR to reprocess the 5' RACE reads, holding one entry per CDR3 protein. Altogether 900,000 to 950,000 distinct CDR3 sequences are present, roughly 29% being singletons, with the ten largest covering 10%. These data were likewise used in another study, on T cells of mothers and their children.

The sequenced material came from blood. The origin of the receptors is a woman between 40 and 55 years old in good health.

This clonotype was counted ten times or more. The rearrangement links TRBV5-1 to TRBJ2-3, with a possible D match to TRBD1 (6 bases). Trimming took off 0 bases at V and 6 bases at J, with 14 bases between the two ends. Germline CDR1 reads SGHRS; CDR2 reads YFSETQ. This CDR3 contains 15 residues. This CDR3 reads CASSLVGDNSDTQYF. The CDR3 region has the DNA TGCGCCAGCAGCTTGGTCGGGGACAATTCGGATACGCAGTATTTT.

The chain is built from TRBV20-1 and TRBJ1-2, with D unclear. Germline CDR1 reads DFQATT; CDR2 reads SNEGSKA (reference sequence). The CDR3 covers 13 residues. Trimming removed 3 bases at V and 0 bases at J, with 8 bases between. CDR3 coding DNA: TGCAGTGCTAGTACAGACGCTAACTATGGCTACACCTTC. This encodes CSASTDANYGYTF.

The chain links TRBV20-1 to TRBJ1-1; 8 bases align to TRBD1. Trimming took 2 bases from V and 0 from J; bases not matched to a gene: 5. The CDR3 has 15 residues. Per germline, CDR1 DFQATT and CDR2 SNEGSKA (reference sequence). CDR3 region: CSARRPGQVNTEAFF. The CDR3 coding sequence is TGCAGTGCTAGACGTCCGGGACAGGTGAACACTGAAGCTTTCTTT.

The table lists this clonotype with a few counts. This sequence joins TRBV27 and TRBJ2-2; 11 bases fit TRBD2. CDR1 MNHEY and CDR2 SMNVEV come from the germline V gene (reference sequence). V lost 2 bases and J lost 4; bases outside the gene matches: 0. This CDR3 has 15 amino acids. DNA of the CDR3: TGTGCCAGCAGTTTAGGGACTAGCGGCACCGGGGAGCTGTTTTTT. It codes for CASSLGTSGTGELFF.

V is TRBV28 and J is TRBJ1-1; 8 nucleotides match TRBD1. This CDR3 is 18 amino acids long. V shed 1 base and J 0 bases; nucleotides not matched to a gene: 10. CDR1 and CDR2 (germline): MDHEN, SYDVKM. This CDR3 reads CASSLFSRGPLMNTEAFF. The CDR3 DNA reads TGTGCCAGCAGTTTATTCTCCAGGGGGCCGCTTATGAACACTGAAGCTTTCTTT. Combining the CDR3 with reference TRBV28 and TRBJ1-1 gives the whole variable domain DVKVTQSSRYLVKRTGEKVFLECVQDMDHENMFWYRQDPGLGLRLIYFSYDVKMKEKGDIPEGYSVSREKKERFSLILESASTNQTSMYLCASSLFSRGPLMNTEAFFGQGTRLTVV.

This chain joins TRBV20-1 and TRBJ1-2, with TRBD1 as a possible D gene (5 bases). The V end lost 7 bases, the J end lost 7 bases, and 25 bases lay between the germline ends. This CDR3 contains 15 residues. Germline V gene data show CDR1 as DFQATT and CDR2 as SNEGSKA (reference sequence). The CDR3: CSVGPGRRGSSGYTF. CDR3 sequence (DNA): TGCAGTGTCGGCCCGGGACGGCGGGGGTCCAGTGGCTACACCTTC.

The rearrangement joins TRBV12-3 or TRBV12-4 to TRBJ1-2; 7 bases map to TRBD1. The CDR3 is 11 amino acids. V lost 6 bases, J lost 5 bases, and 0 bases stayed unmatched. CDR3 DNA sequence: TGTGCCAGCAGACAGGGGTATGGCTACACCTTC. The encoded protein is CASRQGYGYTF.

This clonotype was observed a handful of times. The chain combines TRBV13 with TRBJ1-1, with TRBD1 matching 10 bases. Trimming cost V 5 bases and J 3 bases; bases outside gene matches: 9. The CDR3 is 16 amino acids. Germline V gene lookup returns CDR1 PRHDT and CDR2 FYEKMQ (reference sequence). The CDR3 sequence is CASSPRTGGIYTEAFF. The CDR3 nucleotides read TGTGCCAGCAGCCCCCGGACAGGGGGTATCTACACTGAAGCTTTCTTT.

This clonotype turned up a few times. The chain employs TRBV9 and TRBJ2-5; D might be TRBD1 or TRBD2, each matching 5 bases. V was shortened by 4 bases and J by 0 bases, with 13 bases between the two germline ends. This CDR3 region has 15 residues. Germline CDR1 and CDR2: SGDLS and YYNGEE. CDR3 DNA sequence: TGTGCCAGCAGCATGGGGGACGTGTACCAAGAGACCCAGTACTTC. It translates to CASSMGDVYQETQYF.

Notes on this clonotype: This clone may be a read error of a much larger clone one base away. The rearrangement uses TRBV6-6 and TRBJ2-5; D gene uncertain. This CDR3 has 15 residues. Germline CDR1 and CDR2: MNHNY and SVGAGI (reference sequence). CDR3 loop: CVSSPQGKGQETQYF. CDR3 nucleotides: TGTGTCAGCAGTCCACAAGGGAAAGGACAAGAGACCCAGTACTTC.

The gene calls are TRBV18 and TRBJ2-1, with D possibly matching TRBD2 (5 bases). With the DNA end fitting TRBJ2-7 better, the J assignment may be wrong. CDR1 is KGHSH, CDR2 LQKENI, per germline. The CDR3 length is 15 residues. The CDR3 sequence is CASSPIGSSYNEQYF. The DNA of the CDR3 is TGTGCCAGCTCACCAATAGGGAGCTCCTACAATGAGCAGTACTTC.

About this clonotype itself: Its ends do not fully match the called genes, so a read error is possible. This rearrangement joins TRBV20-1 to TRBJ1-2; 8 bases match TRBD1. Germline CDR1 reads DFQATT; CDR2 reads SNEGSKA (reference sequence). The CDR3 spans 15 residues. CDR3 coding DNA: TGCAGTGCCGGAGGGGCAGGGGGCTCCGACTACGGCTACGCCTTC. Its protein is CSAGGAGGSDYGYAF.

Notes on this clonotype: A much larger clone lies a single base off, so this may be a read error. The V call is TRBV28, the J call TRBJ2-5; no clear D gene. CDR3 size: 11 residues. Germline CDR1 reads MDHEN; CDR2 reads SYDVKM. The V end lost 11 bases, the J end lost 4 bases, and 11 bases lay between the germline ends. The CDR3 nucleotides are TGTGCCGCTGGCAGGTCAGAGACCCAGTACTTC. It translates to CAAGRSETQYF.

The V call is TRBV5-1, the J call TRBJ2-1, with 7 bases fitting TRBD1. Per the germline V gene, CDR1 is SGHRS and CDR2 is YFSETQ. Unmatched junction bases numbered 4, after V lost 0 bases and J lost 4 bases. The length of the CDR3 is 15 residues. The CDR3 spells CASSLVGTDYNEQFF. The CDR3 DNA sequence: TGCGCCAGCAGCTTGGTGGGGACAGATTACAATGAGCAGTTCTTC.

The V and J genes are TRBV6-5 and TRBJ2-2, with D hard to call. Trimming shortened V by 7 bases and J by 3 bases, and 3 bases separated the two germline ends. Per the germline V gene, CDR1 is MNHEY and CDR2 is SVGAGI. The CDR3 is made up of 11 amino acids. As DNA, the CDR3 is TGTGCCAGCACCCACACCGGGGAGCTGTTTTTT. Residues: CASTHTGELFF.